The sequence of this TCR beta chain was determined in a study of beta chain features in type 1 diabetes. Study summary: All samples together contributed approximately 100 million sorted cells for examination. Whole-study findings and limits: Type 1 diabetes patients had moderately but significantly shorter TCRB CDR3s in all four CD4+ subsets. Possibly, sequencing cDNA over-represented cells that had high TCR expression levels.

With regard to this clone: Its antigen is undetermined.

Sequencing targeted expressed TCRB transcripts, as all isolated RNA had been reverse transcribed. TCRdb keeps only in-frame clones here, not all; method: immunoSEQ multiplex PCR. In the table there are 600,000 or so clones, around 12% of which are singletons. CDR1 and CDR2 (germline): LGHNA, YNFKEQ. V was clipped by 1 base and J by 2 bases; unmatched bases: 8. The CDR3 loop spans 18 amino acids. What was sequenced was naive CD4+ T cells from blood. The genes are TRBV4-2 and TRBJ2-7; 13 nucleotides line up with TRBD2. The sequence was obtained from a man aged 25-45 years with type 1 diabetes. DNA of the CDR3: TGTGCCAGCAGCCAAGTATTAGGACTAGCGGGGGTCACCTACGAGCAGTACTTC. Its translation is CASSQVLGLAGVTYEQYF.